The clone carrying this TCR beta chain occurred a few times. TCRdb re-called the RACE reads through MiXCR, storing one row per CDR3 protein. The sample consists of 150,000 to 200,000 distinct CDR3 sequences, approximately 20% of them appearing once. This record comes from a study of human T cells and chemical hapten exposure. Time point meaning: patch test 1, 2 weeks after DPC sensitization. As to treatment: therapeutic diphenylcyclopropenone sensitization with weekly scalp DPC. The clonotype originates from a woman aged 45-65 years with alopecia areata. Some clones in this sample may be carry-over from other donors' samples. This specimen consisted of whole blood, obtained in connection with sensitization to the hapten diphenylcyclopropenone (DPC).

As DNA, the CDR3 is TGTGCCACCAGTGATTTGGTGGCGGAGACCCAGTACTTC. Translated, it gives CATSDLVAETQYF. The chain has TRBV24-1 and TRBJ2-5; D remains unclear. This CDR3 is built from 13 residues. Germline CDR1 is KGHDR and CDR2 is SFDVKD. Trimming took off 0 bases at V and 5 bases at J, with 6 bases between the two ends.